Listed below are T cell receptor beta chains from one sample, sequenced in a study of CD8 T cells in ankylosing spondylitis. TCRdb fed the 5' RACE reads into MiXCR, producing one record per CDR3 protein. The repertoire holds around 130,000 distinct CDR3 sequences, with 7% as singletons. Sequenced input: blood, either unsorted or a sorted T cell fraction (not recorded which). These receptors all stem from a male donor with ankylosing spondylitis or in good health (not recorded which). Both conserved end residues are part of each CDR3. A D gene is named only where the DNA matches it firmly. Size values are once, few and many counts, or a class for expanded clones, and some rows have none.

j_gene: TRBJ1-1
v_gene: TRBV4-3
d_gene: NA
abundance: many
CDR3aa: CASSQDGGNTEAFF
CDR3nt: TGCGCCAGCAGCCAAGACGGGGGGAACACTGAAGCTTTCTTT

j_gene: TRBJ1-1
v_gene: TRBV7-6
d_gene: NA
abundance: many
CDR3aa: CASSLSAGQANTEAFF
CDR3nt: TGTGCCAGCAGCTTATCGGCAGGGCAGGCGAACACTGAAGCTTTCTTT

j_gene: TRBJ2-1
v_gene: TRBV9
d_gene: TRBD2
abundance: many
CDR3aa: CASSAGTSGTDEQFF
CDR3nt: TGTGCCAGCAGCGCAGGGACTAGCGGTACAGATGAGCAGTTCTTC

j_gene: TRBJ1-3
v_gene: TRBV5-1
d_gene: NA
abundance: many
CDR3aa: CASSLLGLSGNTIYF
CDR3nt: TGCGCCAGCAGCTTGCTCGGGCTCTCTGGAAACACCATATATTTT

j_gene: TRBJ1-1
v_gene: TRBV3-1
d_gene: NA
abundance: many
CDR3aa: CASSQVAGMLTEAFF
CDR3nt: TGTGCCAGCAGCCAAGTCGCAGGGATGTTGACTGAAGCTTTCTTT

j_gene: TRBJ1-1
v_gene: TRBV7-9
d_gene: TRBD1
abundance: many
CDR3aa: CASSLPQGTQAFF
CDR3nt: TGTGCCAGCAGCTTACCACAGGGGACACAAGCTTTCTTT

j_gene: TRBJ1-2
v_gene: TRBV9
d_gene: NA
abundance: many
CDR3aa: CASSPGHSNYGYTF
CDR3nt: TGTGCCAGCAGCCCCGGACATTCTAACTATGGCTACACCTTC

j_gene: TRBJ2-7
v_gene: TRBV27
d_gene: NA
abundance: many
CDR3aa: CASSFSPAYEQYF
CDR3nt: TGTGCCAGCAGTTTTTCCCCAGCCTACGAGCAGTACTTC

j_gene: TRBJ1-2
v_gene: TRBV20-1
d_gene: TRBD1
abundance: many
CDR3aa: CSASGSIGTGGNGYTF
CDR3nt: TGCAGTGCTAGCGGAAGTATTGGGACAGGGGGCAACGGCTACACCTTC

j_gene: TRBJ2-1
v_gene: TRBV6-5
d_gene: NA
abundance: many
CDR3aa: CASSYRLDSLAYNEQFF
CDR3nt: TGTGCCAGCAGTTATCGGTTAGACTCATTAGCCTACAATGAGCAGTTCTTC

j_gene: TRBJ1-4
v_gene: TRBV20-1
d_gene: TRBD1
abundance: many
CDR3aa: CSASTGDLFF
CDR3nt: TGCAGTGCTAGCACAGGGGATCTGTTTTTT

j_gene: TRBJ1-1
v_gene: TRBV25-1
d_gene: NA
abundance: many
CDR3aa: CASSESPGLTEAFF
CDR3nt: TGTGCCAGCAGTGAATCCCCGGGGCTCACTGAAGCTTTCTTT

j_gene: TRBJ2-1
v_gene: TRBV5-1
d_gene: NA
abundance: many
CDR3aa: CASSLATTYNEQFF
CDR3nt: TGCGCCAGCAGCTTGGCTACGACCTACAATGAGCAGTTCTTC

j_gene: TRBJ2-2
v_gene: TRBV5-6
d_gene: NA
abundance: many
CDR3aa: CASSFGRGNTGELFF
CDR3nt: TGTGCCAGCAGCTTCGGCAGGGGTAACACCGGGGAGCTGTTTTTT

j_gene: TRBJ1-2
v_gene: TRBV18
d_gene: NA
abundance: many
CDR3aa: CASSPHRTANYGYTF
CDR3nt: TGTGCCAGCTCACCCCATCGAACCGCGAACTATGGCTACACCTTC

j_gene: TRBJ1-2
v_gene: TRBV27
d_gene: NA
abundance: many
CDR3aa: CASSMTASAYGYTF
CDR3nt: TGTGCCAGCAGTATGACAGCAAGTGCCTATGGCTACACCTTC

j_gene: TRBJ2-1
v_gene: TRBV7-9
d_gene: NA
abundance: many
CDR3aa: CASSLLQERGNEQFF
CDR3nt: TGTGCCAGCAGCTTACTACAAGAACGCGGCAATGAGCAGTTCTTC

j_gene: TRBJ2-7
v_gene: TRBV20-1
d_gene: NA
abundance: many
CDR3aa: CSARGTVYEQYF
CDR3nt: TGCAGTGCTAGAGGGACAGTCTACGAGCAGTACTTC

j_gene: TRBJ2-2
v_gene: TRBV9
d_gene: NA
abundance: many
CDR3aa: CASSVPDGESVGSGELFF
CDR3nt: TGTGCCAGCAGCGTCCCGGACGGTGAGAGCGTTGGGTCTGGGGAGCTGTTTTTT

j_gene: TRBJ1-1
v_gene: TRBV5-1
d_gene: NA
abundance: many
CDR3aa: CASSFKDMNTEAFF
CDR3nt: TGCGCCAGCAGCTTTAAAGACATGAACACTGAAGCTTTCTTT

j_gene: TRBJ2-4
v_gene: TRBV30
d_gene: NA
abundance: NA
CDR3aa: CAWSSGTTKNIQYF
CDR3nt: TGTGCCTGGAGTTCCGGGACAACTAAAAACATTCAGTACTTC

j_gene: TRBJ2-6
v_gene: TRBV29-1
d_gene: TRBD2
abundance: few
CDR3aa: CSVGPGLAVPGANVLTF
CDR3nt: TGCAGCGTTGGACCGGGACTAGCTGTCCCCGGGGCCAACGTCCTGACTTTC

j_gene: TRBJ2-7
v_gene: TRBV29-1
d_gene: NA
abundance: NA
CDR3aa: CSVVFFETYEQYF
CDR3nt: TGCAGCGTTGTCTTCTTCGAGACCTACGAGCAGTACTTC

j_gene: TRBJ1-4
v_gene: TRBV12-3/TRBV12-4
d_gene: NA
abundance: many
CDR3aa: CASGPPGEKLFF
CDR3nt: TGTGCCAGCGGCCCGCCGGGAGAAAAACTGTTTTTT

j_gene: TRBJ2-3
v_gene: TRBV24-1
d_gene: NA
abundance: many
CDR3aa: CATSDPGTADTQYF
CDR3nt: TGTGCCACCAGTGACCCCGGGACTGCAGATACGCAGTATTTT

j_gene: TRBJ2-1
v_gene: TRBV9
d_gene: NA
abundance: many
CDR3aa: CASSVTVTRAGEQFF
CDR3nt: TGTGCCAGCAGCGTAACAGTAACTCGCGCGGGTGAGCAGTTCTTC

j_gene: TRBJ2-6
v_gene: TRBV5-1
d_gene: NA
abundance: many
CDR3aa: CASSDHGGRTSGANVLTF
CDR3nt: TGCGCCAGCAGCGACCATGGGGGCAGAACCTCTGGGGCCAACGTCCTGACTTTC

j_gene: TRBJ1-4
v_gene: TRBV7-9
d_gene: TRBD1
abundance: many
CDR3aa: CASREGTGRHEKLFF
CDR3nt: TGTGCCAGCAGAGAGGGGACAGGGCGGCATGAAAAACTGTTTTTT

j_gene: TRBJ2-7
v_gene: TRBV4-1
d_gene: NA
abundance: many
CDR3aa: CASSQEALATYEQYF
CDR3nt: TGCGCCAGCAGCCAAGAGGCCCTAGCCACCTACGAGCAGTACTTC

j_gene: TRBJ2-2
v_gene: TRBV18
d_gene: NA
abundance: many
CDR3aa: CASSPGTKGDTGELFF
CDR3nt: TGTGCCAGCTCCCCTGGGACCAAAGGGGACACCGGGGAGCTGTTTTTT

j_gene: TRBJ2-7
v_gene: TRBV20-1
d_gene: TRBD2
abundance: many
CDR3aa: CSARGLAGGTISYEQYF
CDR3nt: TGCAGTGCTAGAGGCCTAGCGGGAGGAACTATTTCCTACGAGCAGTACTTC

j_gene: TRBJ2-7
v_gene: TRBV20-1
d_gene: TRBD2
abundance: many
CDR3aa: CSALGTSGGGEQYF
CDR3nt: TGCAGTGCTCTAGGGACTAGCGGGGGGGGCGAGCAGTACTTC

j_gene: TRBJ2-2
v_gene: TRBV28
d_gene: NA
abundance: many
CDR3aa: CASSARVLNTGELFF
CDR3nt: TGTGCCAGCAGTGCCCGGGTCCTTAACACCGGGGAGCTGTTTTTT

j_gene: TRBJ2-6
v_gene: TRBV29-1
d_gene: NA
abundance: NA
CDR3aa: CSVQSGANVLTF
CDR3nt: TGCAGCGTACAGTCTGGGGCCAACGTCCTGACTTTC

j_gene: TRBJ2-1
v_gene: TRBV7-9
d_gene: TRBD2
abundance: NA
CDR3aa: CASSGRGLAGDRLQFF
CDR3nt: TGTGCCAGCAGCGGGCGGGGACTAGCGGGAGACCGGCTGCAGTTCTTC

j_gene: TRBJ1-5
v_gene: TRBV6-2/TRBV6-3
d_gene: NA
abundance: many
CDR3aa: CASTGSINQPQHF
CDR3nt: TGTGCCAGTACAGGGAGCATCAATCAGCCCCAGCATTTT

j_gene: TRBJ2-2
v_gene: TRBV12-3/TRBV12-4
d_gene: TRBD1
abundance: many
CDR3aa: CASSLDRGTGELFF
CDR3nt: TGTGCCAGCAGTTTAGACAGGGGCACCGGGGAGCTGTTTTTT

j_gene: TRBJ2-3
v_gene: TRBV20-1
d_gene: TRBD1
abundance: few
CDR3aa: CSARNEQGALSYF
CDR3nt: TGCAGTGCTCGAAACGAACAGGGGGCTCTATCGTATTTT

j_gene: TRBJ2-5
v_gene: TRBV18
d_gene: NA
abundance: NA
CDR3aa: CASSPRMAYQETQYF
CDR3nt: TGTGCCAGCTCACCAAGGATGGCGTACCAAGAGACCCAGTACTTC

j_gene: TRBJ1-2
v_gene: TRBV7-2
d_gene: NA
abundance: many
CDR3aa: CASSLGAERILYGYTF
CDR3nt: TGTGCCAGCAGCTTAGGGGCGGAACGGATCCTCTATGGCTACACCTTC

j_gene: TRBJ1-5
v_gene: TRBV15
d_gene: TRBD1
abundance: many
CDR3aa: CATSRRQGIGVTSNQPQHF
CDR3nt: TGTGCCACCAGCAGAAGACAGGGTATTGGAGTGACCAGCAATCAGCCCCAGCATTTT

j_gene: TRBJ2-7
v_gene: TRBV6-6
d_gene: TRBD1
abundance: many
CDR3aa: CASMGQGAYEQYF
CDR3nt: TGTGCCAGCATGGGACAGGGGGCCTACGAGCAGTACTTC

j_gene: TRBJ1-2
v_gene: TRBV7-9
d_gene: NA
abundance: NA
CDR3aa: CASSLAHGYTF
CDR3nt: TGTGCCAGCAGCTTAGCTCATGGCTACACCTTC

j_gene: TRBJ2-2
v_gene: TRBV30
d_gene: NA
abundance: many
CDR3aa: CAWSVGWTGELFF
CDR3nt: TGTGCCTGGAGTGTAGGATGGACCGGGGAGCTGTTTTTT

j_gene: TRBJ2-1
v_gene: TRBV5-1
d_gene: NA
abundance: many
CDR3aa: CASSLGGAVNEQFF
CDR3nt: TGCGCCAGCAGCTTAGGGGGGGCCGTGAATGAGCAGTTCTTC

j_gene: TRBJ2-2
v_gene: TRBV5-1
d_gene: NA
abundance: many
CDR3aa: CASGARDTGELFF
CDR3nt: TGCGCCAGTGGAGCGAGGGATACCGGGGAGCTGTTTTTT

j_gene: TRBJ2-1
v_gene: TRBV5-5
d_gene: TRBD1
abundance: NA
CDR3aa: CASRKPGTGSYNEQFF
CDR3nt: TGTGCCAGCAGAAAACCCGGGACAGGGAGCTACAATGAGCAGTTCTTC

j_gene: TRBJ2-7
v_gene: TRBV20-1
d_gene: NA
abundance: many
CDR3aa: CSARAVGAYEQYF
CDR3nt: TGCAGTGCTAGAGCCGTGGGGGCCTACGAGCAGTACTTC

j_gene: TRBJ2-5
v_gene: TRBV20-1
d_gene: TRBD2
abundance: many
CDR3aa: CSGAWGGTYGQETQYF
CDR3nt: TGCAGTGGAGCTTGGGGGGGTACCTATGGCCAAGAGACCCAGTACTTC

j_gene: TRBJ2-1
v_gene: TRBV9
d_gene: NA
abundance: many
CDR3aa: CASSVGGGISYNEQFF
CDR3nt: TGTGCCAGCAGCGTAGGGGGAGGAATCTCCTACAATGAGCAGTTCTTC

j_gene: TRBJ2-3
v_gene: TRBV5-1
d_gene: TRBD2
abundance: many
CDR3aa: CASSLPRPSGEGDTQYF
CDR3nt: TGCGCCAGCAGCTTGCCTCGTCCTAGCGGGGAAGGAGATACGCAGTATTTT

j_gene: TRBJ1-5
v_gene: TRBV20-1
d_gene: TRBD1
abundance: many
CDR3aa: CSGKGQGFYQPQHF
CDR3nt: TGCAGTGGGAAGGGACAGGGATTTTATCAGCCCCAGCATTTT

j_gene: TRBJ2-6
v_gene: TRBV7-8
d_gene: NA
abundance: NA
CDR3aa: CASSLAGSPILSGANVLTF
CDR3nt: TGTGCCAGCAGCTTAGCGGGTAGTCCTATCCTCTCTGGGGCCAACGTCCTGACTTTC